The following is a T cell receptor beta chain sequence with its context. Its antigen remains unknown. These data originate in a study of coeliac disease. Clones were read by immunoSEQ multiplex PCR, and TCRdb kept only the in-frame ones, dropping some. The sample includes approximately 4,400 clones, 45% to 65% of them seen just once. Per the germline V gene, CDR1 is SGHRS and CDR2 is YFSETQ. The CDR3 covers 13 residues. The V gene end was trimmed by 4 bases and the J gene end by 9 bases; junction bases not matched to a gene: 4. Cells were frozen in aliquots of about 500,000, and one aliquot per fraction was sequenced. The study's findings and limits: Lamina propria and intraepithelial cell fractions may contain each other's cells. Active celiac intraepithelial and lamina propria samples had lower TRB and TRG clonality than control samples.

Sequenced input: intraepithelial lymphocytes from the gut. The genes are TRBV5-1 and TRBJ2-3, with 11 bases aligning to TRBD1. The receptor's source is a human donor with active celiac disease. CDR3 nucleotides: TGCGCCAGCAGCCGGGACAGGGGGGACACGCAGTATTTT. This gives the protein CASSRDRGDTQYF.